The 4 T cell receptor beta chains reported below all come from one sample, sequenced in a study of CD8 T cells in Susac syndrome. Random-hexamer reverse transcription was applied to roughly 0.5 to 1 ug RNA. From the immunoSEQ multiplex PCR reads, TCRdb called clonotypes with MiXCR, one entry per CDR3 protein. The data contain about 250,000 distinct CDR3 sequences, about 93% of them singletons. Input material: CD4+ T cells from PBMCs. The receptor source for this set is a human donor with multiple sclerosis.

The chain recombines TRBV15 with TRBJ2-2; no firm D call. Trimming left V 0 bases short and J 4 bases short, with 9 bases between. Germline CDR1 and CDR2: LNHNV and YYDKDF (reference sequence). The CDR3 sequence is 15 residues long. This chain's CDR3 is CATSRDWLTTGELFF. The CDR3 DNA reads as TGTGCCACCAGCAGAGATTGGCTTACCACCGGGGAGCTGTTTTTT. Based on the CDR3 plus reference TRBV15 and TRBJ2-2, the full variable domain is DAMVIQNPRYQVTQFGKPVTLSCSQTLNHNVMYWYQQKSSQAPKLLFHYYDKDFNNEADTPDNFQSRRPNTSFCFLDIRSPGLGDTAMYLCATSRDWLTTGELFFGEGSRLTVL.

This clonotype was detected a few times. The rearrangement links TRBV5-1 to TRBJ2-6; 8 nucleotides match TRBD2. The CDR3 runs to 17 residues. Germline V CDR1 and CDR2: SGHRS, YFSETQ. V was clipped by 1 base and J by 4 bases; unmatched bases: 7. The CDR3 nucleotides read TGCGCCAGCAGCTTGTCGAGCGGGAGTACGGGGGCCAACGTCCTGACTTTC. Translating gives CASSLSSGSTGANVLTF.

This chain uses TRBV18 with TRBJ1-1; 7 positions agree with TRBD1. Germline CDR1 is KGHSH and CDR2 is LQKENI. V lost 6 bases to trimming and J lost 2 bases; unmatched junction nucleotides: 9. The CDR3 consists of 15 residues. CDR3 sequence (DNA): TGTGCCAGCTCGCCGCTTGGACAGGTCAACACTGAAGCTTTCTTT. It translates to CASSPLGQVNTEAFF.

V usage is TRBV9 and J usage is TRBJ2-3; D uncertain. The CDR3 has 14 amino acids. Trimming took 3 bases from V and 6 from J, leaving 14 bases between them. Looked up from germline, CDR1 is SGDLS and CDR2 is YYNGEE. CDR3 coding DNA: TGTGCCAGCAGCGGGTACGGTTGGGTGGATACGCAGTATTTT. Protein: CASSGYGWVDTQYF. The full variable domain, in which reference TRBV9 and TRBJ2-3 provide the parts outside the CDR3, is DSGVTQTPKHLITATGQRVTLRCSPRSGDLSVYWYQQSLDQGLQFLIQYYNGEERAKGNILERFSAQQFPDLHSELNLSSLELGDSALYFCASSGYGWVDTQYFGPGTRLTVL.